The 14 T cell receptor beta chains listed next were all sequenced from one sample in a study of blood T cell repertoires in COVID-19. Assay: immunoSEQ multiplex PCR; the TCRdb copy retains only in-frame clones and omits some. The sample lists about 220,000 clones; more than 75% were seen once. The sequenced sample was peripheral blood. The receptors come from a man aged 50 or older who had recovered from COVID-19.

In DNA form, the CDR3 reads TGTGCCAGCAGCCAAGATCTCGGGAGCGTGACAGATACGCAGTATTTT. This encodes CASSQDLGSVTDTQYF. The rearrangement joins TRBV14 to TRBJ2-3, with D possibly being TRBD2 (6 bases). The CDR3 totals 16 residues. Trimming left V 0 bases short and J 3 bases short, with 13 bases between. The V gene's germline CDR1 is SGHDN and CDR2 FVKESK.

This chain connects TRBV4-1 to TRBJ2-7, with TRBD2 matching over 7 bases. The CDR3 is 18 residues long. Germline V gives CDR1 MGHRA, CDR2 YSYEKL. Trimming at V came to 0 bases and at J to 2 bases, leaving 13 bases not matched to a gene. The CDR3 DNA sequence: TGCGCCAGCAGCCAAGAAGCGCGGGGCGGGAGATTCCCCTACGAGCAGTACTTC. Its translation is CASSQEARGGRFPYEQYF.

This chain joins TRBV7-8 and TRBJ2-4, with D possibly matching TRBD2 (6 bases). This CDR3 is 15 amino acids long. Germline V gives CDR1 SGHVS, CDR2 FQNEAQ. The V gene lost 6 bases and the J gene lost 7 bases, with 19 bases spanning the gap. The DNA of the CDR3 is TGTGCCAGCAGTCTCCAAACGGGAGTGGGGAACATTCAGTACTTC. Its protein product is CASSLQTGVGNIQYF.

A single count supports this clone. The V call is TRBV4-2, the J call TRBJ2-1; 9 nucleotides agree with TRBD2. Per the germline V gene, CDR1 is LGHNA and CDR2 is YNFKEQ. The CDR3 contains 16 residues. After removal of 8 bases from V and 5 bases from J, the junction contained 13 bases not matched to a gene. Here the CDR3 DNA reads TGTGCCAGCCGCTCCTCTACTAGCGGGTTACACAATGAGCAGTTCTTC. As protein: CASRSSTSGLHNEQFF.

This chain connects TRBV24-1 to TRBJ2-2, with D possibly being TRBD1 (5 bases). V gave up 3 bases and J gave up 6 bases, with 10 bases separating them. Germline CDR1 and CDR2: KGHDR and SFDVKD. CDR3 length equals 14 residues. The CDR3 DNA follows: TGTGCCACCAGTGATCCACAGGTACCCGGGGAGCTGTTTTTT. Residues: CATSDPQVPGELFF.

This clone has just a few counts. The CDR3 region has the DNA TGTGCCAGCAGCTTAAGCCAGGTGAACTATGGCTACACCTTC. Amino acid sequence: CASSLSQVNYGYTF. This sequence joins TRBV7-9 and TRBJ1-2; D gene unclear. Trimming left V 2 bases short and J 2 bases short, with 9 bases between. The CDR3 consists of 14 residues. Germline CDR1 SEHNR, CDR2 FQNEAQ (reference sequence).

Here the CDR3 reads CASSYVLGTSGYEQYF. CDR3 sequence (DNA): TGTGCCAGCAGTTACGTCTTAGGGACTAGCGGCTACGAGCAGTACTTC. The genes are TRBV6-6 and TRBJ2-7, with 11 bases matching TRBD2. The V gene's germline CDR1 is MNHNY and CDR2 SVGAGI (reference sequence). J lost 3 bases, V lost 2 bases, and 6 bases had no gene match. The CDR3 runs 16 residues.

The J gene is TRBJ2-5, the V gene TRBV4-1; 9 nucleotides line up with TRBD1. The CDR3 runs 17 residues. The V and J ends lost 4 bases and 9 bases, in that order; junction bases with no gene match: 18. CDR1 and CDR2 (germline): MGHRA, YSYEKL. The CDR3 region is CASSPHPASGQGRAQYF. CDR3 nucleotide sequence: TGCGCCAGCAGCCCCCACCCCGCCTCGGGACAGGGTAGGGCCCAGTACTTC.

This clone was counted a few times. The chain employs TRBV7-8 and TRBJ1-2; tentative D call: TRBD1 (5 bases). The V and J ends lost 0 bases and 5 bases respectively, with 10 bases between them. The CDR3 spans 14 residues. CDR1 is SGHVS and CDR2 is FQNEAQ in the germline V gene. This chain's CDR3 is CASSLAWDSYGYTF. The CDR3 DNA sequence: TGTGCCAGCAGCTTAGCGTGGGACTCGTATGGCTACACCTTC.

V gene TRBV7-2 combines with J gene TRBJ2-3, with D perhaps matching TRBD1 (5 bases). Trimming shortened V by 0 bases and J by 11 bases, and 9 bases separated the two germline ends. CDR3 length: 12 amino acids. CDR1 is SGHTA and CDR2 is FQGNSA in the germline V gene. The CDR3 sequence: CASSLAYQGQYF. In DNA, the CDR3 is TGTGCCAGCAGCTTAGCGTATCAGGGGCAGTATTTT.

The chain carries TRBV28 and TRBJ1-3, with D perhaps TRBD1 (6 bases). V lost 6 bases and J lost 7, with 10 bases in between. Germline CDR1 MDHEN, CDR2 SYDVKM. This CDR3 comprises 12 residues. The chain's CDR3 is CASRPTGNTIYF. The CDR3 bases are TGTGCCAGCAGACCAACAGGGAACACCATATATTTT.

This clone was seen a few times. The chain couples TRBV5-1 to TRBJ2-3; TRBD2 aligns across 7 bases. The germline V gene encodes CDR1 SGHRS and CDR2 YFSETQ. J lost 0 bases, V lost 2 bases, and 12 bases had no gene match. The CDR3 is made up of 18 amino acids. CDR3 amino acids: CASSFSGGLTASTDTQYF. CDR3 in DNA: TGCGCCAGCAGCTTTAGTGGGGGACTAACAGCTAGCACAGATACGCAGTATTTT.

The genes are TRBV29-1 and TRBJ1-1, with 7 bases lining up with TRBD1. The CDR3 consists of 14 residues. V shed 0 bases and J 7 bases; nucleotides not matched to a gene: 8. Germline assignment: CDR1 SQVTM and CDR2 ANQGSEA. The CDR3 DNA follows: TGCAGCGTTGAAGATTTGCCCTCAGGGGGTGAAGCTTTCTTT. It codes for CSVEDLPSGGEAFF.

This clone has only one observation. V gene TRBV2 combines with J gene TRBJ1-3, with a possible D match to TRBD1 (6 bases). The CDR3 is 13 residues long. Trimming left V 7 bases short and J 2 bases short, with 9 bases between. Germline CDR1 SNHLY, CDR2 FYNNEI. The CDR3 sequence: CASKYRAGNTIYF. CDR3 in DNA: TGTGCCAGCAAATACAGGGCTGGAAACACCATATATTTT.